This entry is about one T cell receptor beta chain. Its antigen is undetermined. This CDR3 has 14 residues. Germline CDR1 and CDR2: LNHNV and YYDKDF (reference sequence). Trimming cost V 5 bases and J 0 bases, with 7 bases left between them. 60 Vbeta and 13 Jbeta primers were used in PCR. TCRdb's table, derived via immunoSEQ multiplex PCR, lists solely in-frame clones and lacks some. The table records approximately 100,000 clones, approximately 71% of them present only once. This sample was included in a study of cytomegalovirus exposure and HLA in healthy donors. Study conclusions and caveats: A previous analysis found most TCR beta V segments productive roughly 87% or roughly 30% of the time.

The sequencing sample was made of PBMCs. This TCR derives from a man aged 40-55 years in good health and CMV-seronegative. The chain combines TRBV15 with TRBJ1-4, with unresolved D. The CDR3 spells CATSRGATNEKLFF. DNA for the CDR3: TGTGCCACCAGCCGGGGTGCAACTAATGAAAAACTGTTTTTT.